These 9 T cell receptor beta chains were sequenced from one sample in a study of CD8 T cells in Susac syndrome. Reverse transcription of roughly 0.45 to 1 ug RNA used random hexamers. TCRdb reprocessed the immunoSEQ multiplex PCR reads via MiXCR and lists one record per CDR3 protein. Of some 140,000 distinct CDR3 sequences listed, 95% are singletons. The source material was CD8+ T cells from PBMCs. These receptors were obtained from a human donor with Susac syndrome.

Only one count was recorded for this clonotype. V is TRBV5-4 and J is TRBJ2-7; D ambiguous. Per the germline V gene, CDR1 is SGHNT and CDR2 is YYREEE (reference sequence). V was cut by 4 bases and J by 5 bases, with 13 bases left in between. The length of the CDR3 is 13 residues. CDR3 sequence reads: CASSLERFHEQYF. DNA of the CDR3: TGTGCCAGCAGCCTGGAACGTTTCCACGAGCAGTACTTC.

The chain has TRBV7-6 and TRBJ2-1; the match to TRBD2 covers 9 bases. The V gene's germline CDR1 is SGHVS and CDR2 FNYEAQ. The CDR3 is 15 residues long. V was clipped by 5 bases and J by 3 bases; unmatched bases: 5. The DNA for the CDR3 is TGTGCCAGCAGCCCAAGTAGCGGGAGCTACAATGAGCAGTTCTTC. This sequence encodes CASSPSSGSYNEQFF.

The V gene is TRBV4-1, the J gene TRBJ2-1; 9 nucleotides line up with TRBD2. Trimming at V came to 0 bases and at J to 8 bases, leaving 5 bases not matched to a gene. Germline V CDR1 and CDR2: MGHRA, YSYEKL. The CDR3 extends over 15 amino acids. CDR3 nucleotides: TGCGCCAGCAGCCAAGAGGGCGGGAGGGCCGATGAGCAGTTCTTC. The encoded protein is CASSQEGGRADEQFF.

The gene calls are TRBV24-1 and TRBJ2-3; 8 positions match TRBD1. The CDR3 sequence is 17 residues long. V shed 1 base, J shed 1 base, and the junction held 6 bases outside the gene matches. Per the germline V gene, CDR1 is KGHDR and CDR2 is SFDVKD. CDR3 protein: CATSDFPDRGGTDTQYF. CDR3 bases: TGTGCCACCAGTGATTTCCCTGACAGGGGAGGCACAGATACGCAGTATTTT.

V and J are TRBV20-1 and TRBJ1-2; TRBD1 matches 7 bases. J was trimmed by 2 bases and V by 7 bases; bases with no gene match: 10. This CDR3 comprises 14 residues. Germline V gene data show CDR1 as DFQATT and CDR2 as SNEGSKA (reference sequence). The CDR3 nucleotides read TGCAGTGGACGATGGGACAGAGCAAACTATGGCTACACCTTC. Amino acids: CSGRWDRANYGYTF.

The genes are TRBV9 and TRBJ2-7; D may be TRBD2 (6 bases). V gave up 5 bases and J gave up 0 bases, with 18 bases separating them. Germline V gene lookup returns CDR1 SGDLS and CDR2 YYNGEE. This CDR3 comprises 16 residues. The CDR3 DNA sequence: TGTGCCAGCAGAAGTCCCTACGGGAGAACCTCCTACGAGCAGTACTTC. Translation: CASRSPYGRTSYEQYF.

CDR3 DNA sequence: TGTGCCAGCTCATCGACTAGCGGGAGGGACAATGAGCAGTTCTTC. This gives the protein CASSSTSGRDNEQFF. This chain joins TRBV3-1 and TRBJ2-1; 14 nucleotides agree with TRBD2. CDR1 LGHDT and CDR2 YNNKEL come from the germline V gene (reference sequence). J was trimmed by 5 bases and V by 8 bases; bases with no gene match: 5. The CDR3 has 15 amino acids.

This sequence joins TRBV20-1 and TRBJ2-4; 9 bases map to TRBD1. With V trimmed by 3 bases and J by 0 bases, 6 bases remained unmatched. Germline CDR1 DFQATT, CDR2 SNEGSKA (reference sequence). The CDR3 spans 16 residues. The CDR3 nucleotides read TGCAGTGCTAGTGCACAGGGGGCGGTAGCCAAAAACATTCAGTACTTC. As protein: CSASAQGAVAKNIQYF.

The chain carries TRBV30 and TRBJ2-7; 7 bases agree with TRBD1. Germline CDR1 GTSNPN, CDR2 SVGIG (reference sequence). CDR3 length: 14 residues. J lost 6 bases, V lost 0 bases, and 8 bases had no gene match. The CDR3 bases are TGTGCCTGGAGTGTGGGGTCGACAGGGAGCGAGCAGTACTTC. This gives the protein CAWSVGSTGSEQYF.